The 2 T cell receptor beta chains given below trace back to one sample, sequenced in a study of identical twins. Each CDR3 protein gets one entry after TCRdb re-called the 5' RACE reads with MiXCR. The table shows 200,000 to 300,000 distinct CDR3 sequences, with approximately 12% occurring only once. The data were also submitted as part of a second study, on yellow fever vaccine responses in identical twins.

Material: memory (CD45RO+) T cells sorted from blood. These receptors all stem from a woman younger than 35 in good health.

This clonotype was seen repeatedly, ten times or more. This chain links TRBV27 with TRBJ2-7, with D unclear. Germline lookup yields CDR1 MNHEY and CDR2 SMNVEV (reference sequence). The V end was cut by 3 bases, the J end by 0 bases, with 9 bases between. The CDR3 runs to 14 residues. The CDR3 nucleotides are TGTGCCAGCAGTTTTGGCTCGAGCTCCTACGAGCAGTACTTC. This sequence encodes CASSFGSSSYEQYF.

Of note for this clonotype: At one boundary the junction diverges from the germline segment, which might be a read error. The CDR3, as DNA: TGCAGTGCTAGAGATTTGGGCACTAGTAACTCCTTC. Protein: CSARDLGTSNSF. The J gene is TRBJ2-1, the V gene TRBV20-1; D perhaps matches TRBD2 (5 bases). The CDR3 consists of 12 residues. In germline, CDR1 is DFQATT, CDR2 SNEGSKA (reference sequence).